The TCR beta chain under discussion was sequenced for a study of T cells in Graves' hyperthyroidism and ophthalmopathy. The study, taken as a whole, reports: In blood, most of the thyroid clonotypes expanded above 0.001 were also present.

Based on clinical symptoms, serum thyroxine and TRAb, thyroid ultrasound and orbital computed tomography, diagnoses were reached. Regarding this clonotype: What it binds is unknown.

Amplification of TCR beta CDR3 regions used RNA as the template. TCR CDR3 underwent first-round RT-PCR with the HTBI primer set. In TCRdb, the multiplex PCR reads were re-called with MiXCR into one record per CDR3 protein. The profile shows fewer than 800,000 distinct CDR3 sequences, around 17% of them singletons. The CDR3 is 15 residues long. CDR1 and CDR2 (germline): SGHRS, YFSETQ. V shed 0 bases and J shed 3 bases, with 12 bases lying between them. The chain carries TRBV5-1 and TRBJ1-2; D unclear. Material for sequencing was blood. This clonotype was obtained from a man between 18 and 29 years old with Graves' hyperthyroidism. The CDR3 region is CASSLVGRRDYGYTF. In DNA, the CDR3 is TGCGCCAGCAGCTTGGTGGGGAGAAGGGACTATGGCTACACCTTC.